Following are 22 T cell receptor beta chains from one sample sequenced in a study of response to subunit inactivated influenza vaccine. TCRdb reprocessed the RT-PCR reads via MiXCR and lists one record per CDR3 protein. The top ten hold 9.5% to 13% of the sample, which has a few hundred thousand distinct CDR3 sequences, roughly a fifth seen once. Sequenced material: PBMCs from blood, taken approximately 22 months after vaccination. These receptors all come from a man aged 50 to 69 who received an inactivated influenza vaccine.

This clonotype came up once. V is TRBV11-2 and J is TRBJ2-1, with 14 bases aligning to TRBD2. The CDR3 covers 15 residues. V trimming: 6 bases; J trimming: 5 bases; junction bases outside the gene matches: 3. Germline assignment: CDR1 SGHAT and CDR2 FQNNGV. DNA of the CDR3: TGTGCCAGCAGGATGGGACTAGCGGGAGACAATGAGCAGTTCTTC. Amino acids: CASRMGLAGDNEQFF.

For the CDR3, the DNA is TGTGCCAGCAGCCTAGGGACTAGCGGGATCTACAATGAGCAGTTCTTC. Its protein is CASSLGTSGIYNEQFF. V is TRBV11-3 and J is TRBJ2-1, with TRBD2 matching over 13 bases. The CDR3 loop spans 16 amino acids. The V segment lost 5 bases and the J segment 3 bases; nucleotides outside the gene matches: 4. Germline V gives CDR1 SGHNT, CDR2 YENEEA.

This clonotype was detected only a few times. CDR3: CSATGSWSQPQHF. DNA of the CDR3: TGCAGTGCCACAGGGAGTTGGAGTCAGCCCCAGCATTTT. The chain couples TRBV20-1 to TRBJ1-5; D might be TRBD1 (6 bases). V was trimmed by 6 bases and J by 6 bases, leaving 15 bases between them. The length of the CDR3 is 13 residues. Per germline, CDR1 DFQATT and CDR2 SNEGSKA (reference sequence).

The chain uses TRBV12-3 or TRBV12-4 and TRBJ1-5, with TRBD1 matching over 9 bases. The length of the CDR3 is 16 residues. The V and J ends lost 3 bases and 4 bases, in that order; junction bases with no gene match: 7. Here the CDR3 DNA reads TGTGCCAGCAGTTTTGGGACAGGGATGTATAATCAGCCCCAGCATTTT. It yields the protein CASSFGTGMYNQPQHF.

This clonotype was observed a few times. V and J are TRBV1 and TRBJ2-2; TRBD2, the table's D call, lacks a check against the DNA. TRBV1 is classified as a pseudogene. This CDR3 comprises 17 residues. The CDR3 here is CTSSQGVAGPNTGELFF. The DNA for the CDR3 is TGCACCAGCAGCCAAGGGGTGGCGGGGCCCAACACCGGGGAGCTGTTTTTT.

The chain joins TRBV11-2 to TRBJ2-3; D gene ambiguous. This CDR3 is 15 amino acids long. V lost 4 bases, J lost 2 bases, and 13 bases lay in between. Per the germline V gene, CDR1 is SGHAT and CDR2 is FQNNGV. CDR3 amino acids: CASSYAPSFTDTQYF. In DNA form, the CDR3 reads TGTGCCAGCAGCTACGCCCCCAGTTTCACAGATACGCAGTATTTT.

There are many counts of this clonotype. V usage is TRBV7-9 and J usage is TRBJ2-2; D tentatively fits TRBD1 or TRBD2 (6 bases each). The germline V and J ends were trimmed by 3 bases and 3 bases, with 11 bases remaining between them. Germline CDR1 and CDR2: SEHNR and FQNEAQ (reference sequence). This CDR3 has 15 residues. CDR3 sequence: CASSFPGADTGELFF. The CDR3 DNA sequence: TGTGCCAGCAGCTTTCCGGGGGCCGACACCGGGGAGCTGTTTTTT.

This clonotype came up a few times. The genes are TRBV20-1 and TRBJ1-2; TRBD1 matches 7 bases. The V segment lost 5 bases and the J segment 3 bases; nucleotides outside the gene matches: 12. The CDR3 has 15 amino acids. Germline V gene sequence: CDR1 DFQATT, CDR2 SNEGSKA (reference sequence). The CDR3 region has the DNA TGCAGTGCTCCCCACGACAGGGCGGGCTACTATGGCTACACCTTC. This translates into CSAPHDRAGYYGYTF.

The chain is built from TRBV4-3 and TRBJ2-3, with D perhaps TRBD2 (6 bases). V lost 3 bases and J 4 bases, leaving 11 bases between the germline ends. The V gene's germline CDR1 is LGHNA and CDR2 YSLEER. The CDR3 sequence is 14 residues long. CDR3 amino acids: CASSQEGVADTQYF. CDR3 DNA sequence: TGCGCCAGCAGCCAGGAGGGTGTTGCAGATACGCAGTATTTT.

This clonotype was seen a few times. The chain uses TRBV20-1 and TRBJ2-1; the match to TRBD2 covers 16 bases. CDR1 is DFQATT and CDR2 is SNEGSKA in the germline V gene (reference sequence). V lost 6 bases and J lost 10; bases outside the gene matches: 9. The CDR3 length is 15 residues. The CDR3 spells CSAQGLAGGPGEQFF. The CDR3 nucleotides are TGCAGTGCCCAGGGACTAGCGGGAGGGCCGGGGGAGCAGTTCTTC.

The chain joins TRBV12-3 or TRBV12-4 to TRBJ2-2, with D perhaps matching TRBD1 or TRBD2 (5 bases each). The CDR3 is made up of 13 amino acids. The V gene lost 6 bases and the J gene lost 7 bases, with 12 bases spanning the gap. The CDR3 here is CASSPGAGGELFF. Written as DNA, the CDR3 is TGTGCCAGCAGCCCCGGGGCGGGCGGGGAGCTGTTTTTT.

The V call is TRBV2, the J call TRBJ1-1; D may be TRBD1 (5 bases). This CDR3 has 13 residues. V was cut by 8 bases and J by 4 bases, with 14 bases left in between. Looked up from germline, CDR1 is SNHLY and CDR2 is FYNNEI. The CDR3 protein is CASGEGLGTEAFF. The CDR3 DNA is TGTGCCAGCGGGGAGGGGTTGGGCACTGAAGCTTTCTTT.

The chain is built from TRBV20-1 and TRBJ2-7; D remains ambiguous. The CDR3 loop spans 12 amino acids. V was trimmed by 4 bases and J by 1 base, leaving 8 bases between them. CDR1 DFQATT and CDR2 SNEGSKA come from the germline V gene (reference sequence). The CDR3 region is CSAKDGSYEQYF. The CDR3 DNA sequence: TGCAGTGCTAAGGATGGGTCCTACGAGCAGTACTTC.

This clonotype has just a few counts. The gene calls are TRBV2 and TRBJ2-3; D unclear. The V end lost 1 base, the J end lost 2 bases, and 10 bases lay between the germline ends. CDR1 and CDR2 from the germline V gene are SNHLY and FYNNEI. CDR3 length: 15 amino acids. CDR3 nucleotide sequence: TGTGCCAGCAGTGAAGAGTACGGGTTCACAGATACGCAGTATTTT. Residues: CASSEEYGFTDTQYF. Variable domain in full (rest from reference TRBV2 and TRBJ2-3): EPEVTQTPSHQVTQMGQEVILRCVPISNHLYFYWYRQILGQKVEFLVSFYNNEISEKSEIFDDQFSVERPDGSNFTLKIRSTKLEDSAMYFCASSEEYGFTDTQYFGPGTRLTVL.

The chain carries TRBV6-2 or TRBV6-3 and TRBJ2-5, with 7 bases aligning to TRBD2. This CDR3 is built from 14 residues. The V gene end was trimmed by 7 bases and the J gene end by 4 bases; junction bases not matched to a gene: 9. Germline V gene data show CDR1 as MNHEY and CDR2 as SVGEGT. CDR3 DNA sequence: TGTGCCAGCAATGGAGGACTAGATGCAGAGACCCAGTACTTC. This translates into CASNGGLDAETQYF.

This clonotype was found a few times. This CDR3 reads CASSLWFSNNEKLFF. The CDR3 DNA reads as TGTGCCAGCAGCTTATGGTTCTCTAATAATGAAAAACTGTTTTTT. This chain joins TRBV7-2 and TRBJ1-4, with no clear D. The CDR3 is 15 amino acids. Germline V CDR1 and CDR2: SGHTA, FQGNSA. V lost 2 bases, J lost 4 bases, and 11 bases lay in between.

This clonotype was seen a handful of times. The J gene is TRBJ1-3, the V gene TRBV30, with 10 positions matching TRBD1. Germline assignment: CDR1 GTSNPN and CDR2 SVGIG (reference sequence). V shed 4 bases and J 3 bases; nucleotides not matched to a gene: 6. This CDR3 spans 15 amino acids. The CDR3 DNA sequence: TGTGCCTGGAACACGGGACAGGGGTTTGGAAACACCATATATTTT. Translation gives CAWNTGQGFGNTIYF.

CDR3 in DNA: TGTGCCAGCAGCTTGGAGCGGGGATGGAGCACAGATACGCAGTATTTT. Protein product: CASSLERGWSTDTQYF. The chain links TRBV7-9 to TRBJ2-3, with 7 bases identical to TRBD2. V shed 3 bases, J shed 0 bases, and the junction held 6 bases outside the gene matches. Germline V gives CDR1 SEHNR, CDR2 FQNEAQ (reference sequence). This CDR3 region has 16 residues.

This clonotype has more than one count but fewer than ten. The rearrangement uses TRBV28 and TRBJ1-2, with D perhaps TRBD1 (5 bases). The germline V gene encodes CDR1 MDHEN and CDR2 SYDVKM. This CDR3 is built from 17 residues. V was cut by 6 bases and J by 2 bases, with 22 bases left in between. CDR3 protein: CASRPLGLRGENYGYTF. The CDR3 DNA sequence: TGTGCCAGCAGACCACTAGGTTTGCGGGGCGAGAACTATGGCTACACCTTC.

V is TRBV3-1 and J is TRBJ2-7; TRBD1 is a possible D gene (6 bases). The CDR3 is 13 residues long. Trimming removed 4 bases from V and 4 bases from J, with 11 bases in between. Germline CDR1 reads LGHDT; CDR2 reads YNNKEL (reference sequence). Here the CDR3 reads CASSRVQGYEQYF. The CDR3 nucleotides read TGTGCCAGCAGCCGCGTACAGGGTTACGAGCAGTACTTC.

This clonotype turned up a few times. The chain carries TRBV7-2 and TRBJ1-1, with D uncertain. Trimming pared 1 base from V and 5 bases from J, leaving 11 bases between. Germline V gene data show CDR1 as SGHTA and CDR2 as FQGNSA. This CDR3 comprises 14 residues. This chain's CDR3 is CASSLGSLRTEAFF. In DNA, the CDR3 is TGTGCCAGCAGCTTAGGAAGCCTCAGAACTGAAGCTTTCTTT.

This clonotype was counted between two and nine times. J is TRBJ2-7 and V is TRBV13; TRBD2 is a possible D gene (6 bases). Between the trimmed V and J ends, which lost 6 bases and 2 bases, there was a span of 14 bases. The germline V gene encodes CDR1 PRHDT and CDR2 FYEKMQ (reference sequence). The CDR3 loop spans 14 amino acids. CDR3 nucleotides: TGTGCCAGCAGTCACGGGACTCTGGCCTACGAGCAGTACTTC. It codes for CASSHGTLAYEQYF.